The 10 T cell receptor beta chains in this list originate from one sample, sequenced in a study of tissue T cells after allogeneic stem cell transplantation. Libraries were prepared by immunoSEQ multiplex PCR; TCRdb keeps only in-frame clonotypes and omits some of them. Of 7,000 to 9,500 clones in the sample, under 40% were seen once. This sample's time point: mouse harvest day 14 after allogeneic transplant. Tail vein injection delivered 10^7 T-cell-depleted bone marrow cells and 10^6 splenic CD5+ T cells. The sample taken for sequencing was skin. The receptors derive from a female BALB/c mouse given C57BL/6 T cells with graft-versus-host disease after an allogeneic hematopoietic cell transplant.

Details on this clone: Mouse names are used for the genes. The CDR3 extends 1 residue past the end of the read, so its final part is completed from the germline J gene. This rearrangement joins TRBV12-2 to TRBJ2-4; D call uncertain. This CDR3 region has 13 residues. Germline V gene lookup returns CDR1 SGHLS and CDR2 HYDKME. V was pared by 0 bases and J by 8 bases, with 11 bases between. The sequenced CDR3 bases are TGTGCCAGCTCTCTCGATTGGGAGGTCACCTTGTAC. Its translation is CASSLDWEVTLY. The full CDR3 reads CASSLDWEVTLYF.

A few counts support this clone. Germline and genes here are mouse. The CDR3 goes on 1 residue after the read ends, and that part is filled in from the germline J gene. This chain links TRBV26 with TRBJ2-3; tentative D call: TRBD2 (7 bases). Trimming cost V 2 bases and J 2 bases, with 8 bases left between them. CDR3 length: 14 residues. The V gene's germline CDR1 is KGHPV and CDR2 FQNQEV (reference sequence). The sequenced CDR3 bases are TGTGCCAGCAGTCTGGGGGGGCTTGCAGAAACGCTGTAT. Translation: CASSLGGLAETLY. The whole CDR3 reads CASSLGGLAETLYF.

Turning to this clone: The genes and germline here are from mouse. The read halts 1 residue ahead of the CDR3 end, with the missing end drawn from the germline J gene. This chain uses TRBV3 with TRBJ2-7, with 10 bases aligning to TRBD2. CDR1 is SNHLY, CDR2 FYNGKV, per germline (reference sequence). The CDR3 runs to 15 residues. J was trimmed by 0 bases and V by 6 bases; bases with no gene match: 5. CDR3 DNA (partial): TGTGCCAGCAGACTGGACTGGGGGAGCTCCTATGAACAGTAC. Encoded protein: CASRLDWGSSYEQY. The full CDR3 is CASRLDWGSSYEQYF.

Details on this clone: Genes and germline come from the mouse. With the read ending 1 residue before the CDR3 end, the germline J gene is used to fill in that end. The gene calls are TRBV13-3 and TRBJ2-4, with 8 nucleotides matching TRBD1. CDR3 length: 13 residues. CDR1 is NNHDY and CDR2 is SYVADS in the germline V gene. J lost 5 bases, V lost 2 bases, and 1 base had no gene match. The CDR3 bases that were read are TGTGCCAGCAGTGACAGGGGGCTAAACACCTTGTAC. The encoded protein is CASSDRGLNTLY. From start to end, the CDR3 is CASSDRGLNTLYF.

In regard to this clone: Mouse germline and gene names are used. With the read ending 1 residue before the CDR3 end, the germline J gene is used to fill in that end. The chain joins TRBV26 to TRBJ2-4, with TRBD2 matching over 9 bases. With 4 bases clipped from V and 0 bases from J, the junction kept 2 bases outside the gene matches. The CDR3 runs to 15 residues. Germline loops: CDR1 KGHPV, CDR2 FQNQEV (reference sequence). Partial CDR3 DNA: TGTGCCAGCAGTCGACTGGGGGCTAGTCAAAACACCTTGTAC. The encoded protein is CASSRLGASQNTLY. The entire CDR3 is CASSRLGASQNTLYF.

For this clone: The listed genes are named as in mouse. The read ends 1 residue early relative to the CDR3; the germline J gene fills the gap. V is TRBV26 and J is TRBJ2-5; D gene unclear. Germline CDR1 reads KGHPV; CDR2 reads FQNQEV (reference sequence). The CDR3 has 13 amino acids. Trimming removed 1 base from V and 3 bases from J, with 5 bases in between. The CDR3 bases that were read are TGTGCCAGCAGTCTGTTGCAGCAAGACACCCAGTAC. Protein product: CASSLLQQDTQY. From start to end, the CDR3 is CASSLLQQDTQYF. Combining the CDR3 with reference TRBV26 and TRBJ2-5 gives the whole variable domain NSKVIQTPRYLVKGQGQKAKMRCIPEKGHPVVFWYQQNKNNEFKFLINFQNQEVLQQIDMTEKRFSAECPSNSPCSLEIQSSEAGDSALYLCASSLLQQDTQYFGPGTRLLVL.

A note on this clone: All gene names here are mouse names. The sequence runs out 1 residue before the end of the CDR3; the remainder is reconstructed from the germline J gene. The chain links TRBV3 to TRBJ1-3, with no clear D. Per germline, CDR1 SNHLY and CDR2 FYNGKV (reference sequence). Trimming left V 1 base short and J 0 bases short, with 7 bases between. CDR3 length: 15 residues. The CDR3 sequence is CASSLVSFSGNTLYF. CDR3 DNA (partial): TGTGCCAGCAGCTTAGTGTCATTTTCTGGAAATACGCTCTAT.

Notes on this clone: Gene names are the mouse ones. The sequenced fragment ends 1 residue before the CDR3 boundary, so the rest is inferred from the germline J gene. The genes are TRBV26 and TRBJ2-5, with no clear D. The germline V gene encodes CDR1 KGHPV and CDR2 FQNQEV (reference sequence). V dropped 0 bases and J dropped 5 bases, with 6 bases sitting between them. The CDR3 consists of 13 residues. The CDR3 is CASSLSPVDTQYF. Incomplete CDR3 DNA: TGTGCCAGCAGTCTGTCGCCTGTAGACACCCAGTAC.

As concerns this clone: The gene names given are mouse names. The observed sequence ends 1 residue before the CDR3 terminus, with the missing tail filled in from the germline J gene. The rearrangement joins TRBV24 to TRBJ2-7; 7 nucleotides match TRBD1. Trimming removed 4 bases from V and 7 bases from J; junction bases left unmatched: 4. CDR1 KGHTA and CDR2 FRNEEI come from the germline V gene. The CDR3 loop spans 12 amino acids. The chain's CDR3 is CASSQQGREQYF. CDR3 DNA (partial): TGTGCCAGCAGTCAACAGGGGAGGGAACAGTAC.

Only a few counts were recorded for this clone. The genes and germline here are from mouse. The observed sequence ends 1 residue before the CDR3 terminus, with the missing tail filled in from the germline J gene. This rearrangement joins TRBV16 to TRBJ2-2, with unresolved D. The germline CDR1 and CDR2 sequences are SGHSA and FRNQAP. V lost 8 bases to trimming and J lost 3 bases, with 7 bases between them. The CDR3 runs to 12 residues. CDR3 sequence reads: CASRMDTGQLYF. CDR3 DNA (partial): TGTGCAAGCCGGATGGACACCGGGCAGCTCTAC.